This TCR beta chain was sequenced in a study of shared clonotypes between healthy human individuals. Overall study findings and caveats: All-four-donor shared clonotypes had higher generation probabilities than non-shared clonotypes did.

With respect to this clone: Its target is not known.

Some clones are missing from TCRdb's copy, which holds only in-frame ones; the method was immunoSEQ multiplex PCR. The sample comprises 110,000 or so clones, under 70% of which are singletons, and approximately 23% rests with the top ten. Input material: memory CD8+ T cells sorted from blood. Subset noted: CD45RO+ cells pooled with CCR7-negative TemRA cells. The receptor was derived from a woman aged 25-40 years in good health.

The CDR3 is CASSVAASTNTEAFF. The DNA for the CDR3 is TGCGCCAGCAGTGTTGCAGCATCAACTAACACTGAAGCTTTCTTT. V is TRBV10-2 and J is TRBJ1-1, with no clear D. Trimming stripped 4 bases from V and 2 bases from J, with 14 bases between. CDR1 is WSHSY and CDR2 is SAAADI in the germline V gene. The CDR3 contains 15 residues.